The clone carrying this T cell receptor beta chain has more than one count but fewer than ten. No antigen is known for it. The data were obtained in a study of blood T cells in healthy people across ages. At the level of the study: When template switching was applied, about one barcoded beta molecule was captured per two T cells. Study-level points and caveats: Age advanced and TCR beta diversity per million T cells fell, roughly linearly.

This CDR3 is 14 amino acids long. Germline CDR1 DFQATT, CDR2 SNEGSKA (reference sequence). V lost 1 base to trimming and J lost 2 bases, with 11 bases between them. It was with a sample-barcoded 5' primer and a J-beta primer mix that a second PCR of roughly 6 to 12 cycles was run. The template-switch adaptor was a 5' adaptor with 12 random nucleotides. It tagged each cDNA molecule. TCRdb passed the 5' RACE reads through MiXCR, listing each CDR3 protein once. The sample has 1.5 million to 2 million distinct CDR3 sequences, roughly 52% seen once. Peripheral blood samples of 9 to 10 milliliters were drawn from each donor.

The chain employs TRBV20-1 and TRBJ1-2, with D perhaps matching TRBD1 (5 bases). This receptor was identified in a woman aged 35 to 49 in good health. The source material was blood. This chain's CDR3 is CSARAGRTNYGYTF. The CDR3 DNA is TGCAGTGCTAGAGCGGGGCGGACGAACTATGGCTACACCTTC.